What follows are 10 T cell receptor beta chains derived from one specimen sequenced in a study of long-term antiretroviral therapy in people with HIV. The immunoSEQ assay was v3.0, run at survey level. The data were produced by immunoSEQ multiplex PCR, yet TCRdb's version contains in-frame clones alone and is incomplete. The sample records about 18,000 clones, roughly 80% being singletons. The source was unsorted PBMCs, collected 0.6 years after starting antiretroviral therapy. The source is a young woman with HIV.

The genes are TRBV4-1 and TRBJ2-1; maybe TRBD2 (5 bases). Looked up from germline, CDR1 is MGHRA and CDR2 is YSYEKL. The V end lost 0 bases, the J end lost 4 bases, and 16 bases lay between the germline ends. The CDR3 runs 17 residues. CDR3: CASSQDGVGAQYNEQFF. The CDR3 nucleotides read TGCGCCAGCAGCCAAGACGGGGTCGGTGCCCAATACAATGAGCAGTTCTTC.

This sequence joins TRBV28 and TRBJ2-3; weak D call: TRBD2 (6 bases). Germline V CDR1 and CDR2: MDHEN, SYDVKM. V lost 4 bases and J lost 3, with 20 bases in between. The CDR3 sequence is 17 residues long. CDR3 in amino acids: CASSSPPPGALTDTQYF. The CDR3 DNA reads TGTGCCAGCAGTTCTCCTCCCCCGGGAGCTTTAACAGATACGCAGTATTTT.

The chain recombines TRBV28 with TRBJ1-4, with TRBD1 matching 9 bases. The junction had 8 bases not matched to a gene; V was cut back by 4 bases and J by 8 bases. From germline, CDR1 is MDHEN and CDR2 SYDVKM. This CDR3 has 15 amino acids. CDR3 region: CASSSPAGQGEKLFF. The DNA for the CDR3 is TGTGCCAGCAGTTCTCCGGCGGGACAGGGAGAAAAACTGTTTTTT.

The chain is built from TRBV6-6 and TRBJ2-7, with D possibly being TRBD1 (6 bases). This CDR3 has 16 amino acids. V lost 5 bases to trimming and J lost 3 bases, with 20 bases between them. Germline CDR1 reads MNHNY; CDR2 reads SVGAGI (reference sequence). The CDR3 protein is CASSHVQGVSLYEQYF. CDR3 coding DNA: TGTGCCAGCAGTCACGTACAGGGAGTCTCGCTCTACGAGCAGTACTTC.

The V call is TRBV5-4, the J call TRBJ2-7, with 8 bases fitting TRBD1. This CDR3 is built from 15 residues. V gave up 4 bases and J gave up 3 bases; unmatched junction bases: 9. Germline V gives CDR1 SGHNT, CDR2 YYREEE (reference sequence). The CDR3 DNA follows: TGTGCCAGCAGCCTTGACAGGGGCCAAAGCTACGAGCAGTACTTC. Translating it yields CASSLDRGQSYEQYF.

V gene TRBV12-1 combines with J gene TRBJ2-1. TRBV12-1 is a documented pseudogene. The CDR3 spans 18 residues. CDR3 nucleotides: TGTGCCAGCAGCTCAGGGGTCCAGACTAGGACCTTATACAATGAGCAGTTCTTC. As protein: CASSSGVQTRTLYNEQFF.

The chain recombines TRBV30 with TRBJ2-6; D could derive from TRBD1 or TRBD2 (5 bases each). Germline CDR1 reads GTSNPN; CDR2 reads SVGIG (reference sequence). The CDR3 has 17 amino acids. V lost 8 bases and J 0 bases, leaving 20 bases between the germline ends. The CDR3 loop reads CARNSGTASSGANVLTF. Written as DNA, the CDR3 is TGTGCCCGTAATTCCGGGACGGCAAGCTCTGGGGCCAACGTCCTGACTTTC.

The rearrangement links TRBV9 to TRBJ2-5; 7 nucleotides match TRBD1. There are 17 residues in the CDR3. Germline V gene lookup returns CDR1 SGDLS and CDR2 YYNGEE. V trimming: 4 bases; J trimming: 2 bases; junction bases outside the gene matches: 14. The CDR3 loop is CASSFPVTGVGQETQYF. The CDR3 nucleotides are TGTGCCAGCAGCTTCCCGGTTACAGGGGTGGGACAAGAGACCCAGTACTTC.

This clone came up a few times. This rearrangement joins TRBV6-5 to TRBJ1-5; the D is unclear. The V gene's germline CDR1 is MNHEY and CDR2 SVGAGI. The CDR3 consists of 15 residues. Trimming removed 6 bases from V and 0 bases from J, with 12 bases in between. The CDR3, as DNA: TGTGCCAGCAGCCTGACGGCGTATAGCAATCAGCCCCAGCATTTT. Translated: CASSLTAYSNQPQHF.

The V gene is TRBV7-8, the J gene TRBJ1-3; D is perhaps TRBD1 (6 bases). The CDR3 has 16 amino acids. Germline loops: CDR1 SGHVS, CDR2 FQNEAQ. Between the trimmed V and J ends, which lost 3 bases and 4 bases, there was a span of 16 bases. The CDR3 bases are TGTGCCAGCAGCTTGACATGGGGGGCGTCAGGAAACACCATATATTTT. Protein sequence: CASSLTWGASGNTIYF.